Listed below are T cell receptor beta chains from one sample, sequenced in a study of beta chain features in type 1 diabetes. Repertoires were generated with immunoSEQ multiplex PCR, while TCRdb's copy carries only in-frame clones and drops some. The sample includes some 63,000 clones, more than 45% seen only once; the top ten take about 0.7%. The sequencing input was central memory CD4+ T cells from blood. Receptors were obtained from a man younger than 40 with type 1 diabetes. The CDR3 runs from the conserved cysteine through the conserved F or W. The D gene is left open where the match is weak. For some rows the clone size is stated as once, few or many, or as a class when expanded; others skip it.

j_gene | d_gene | abundance | v_gene | CDR3nt | CDR3aa
TRBJ1-2 | - | - | TRBV7-9 | TGTGCCAGCAGCTTTGGACAGAACTATGGCTACACCTTC | CASSFGQNYGYTF
TRBJ2-7 | TRBD1 | - | TRBV2 | TGTGCCAGCAGTGAGGGGACAGGCCGGTGGTACGAGCAGTACTTC | CASSEGTGRWYEQYF
TRBJ2-1 | - | - | TRBV10-1 | TGCGCCAGCAGTGGACAGTCCCGACTCAATGAGCAGTTCTTC | CASSGQSRLNEQFF
TRBJ1-4 | - | - | TRBV18 | TGTGCCAGCTCACCACGGGACAAAGAAAAACTGTTTTTT | CASSPRDKEKLFF
TRBJ1-1 | - | - | TRBV5-5 | TGTGCCAGCAGCTTGGCCGGGGGAGGAGGGGCCAAAGCTTTCTTT | CASSLAGGGGAKAFF
TRBJ1-2 | TRBD1 | - | TRBV29-1 | TGCAGCATAGGACAGGGCCTAAACTATGGCTACACCTTC | CSIGQGLNYGYTF
TRBJ2-1 | TRBD1 | - | TRBV27 | TGTGCCAGCAGTTTTCCCCCGGGACAGCAAAGAATTCACAATGAGCAGTTCTTC | CASSFPPGQQRIHNEQFF
TRBJ2-1 | TRBD2 | - | TRBV19 | TGTGCCAGGACTAGCCGGGAAAATGAGCAGTTCTTC | CARTSRENEQFF
TRBJ2-3 | TRBD1 | - | TRBV7-2 | TGTGCCAGCAGCTTAGTAGGGACAGGGGCCGATACGCAGTATTTT | CASSLVGTGADTQYF
TRBJ2-7 | TRBD2 | - | TRBV5-1 | TGCGCCAGCGGGGGGGACCAACCCTACTACGAGCAGTACTTC | CASGGDQPYYEQYF
TRBJ2-1 | - | - | TRBV7-8 | TGTGCCAGCAGCCAAGTATTGACGGGGGAGCAGTTCTTC | CASSQVLTGEQFF
TRBJ2-7 | - | - | TRBV4-1 | TGCGCCAGCAGGATCAGGATCGGGGAAAGGTACGAGCAGTACTTC | CASRIRIGERYEQYF
TRBJ1-3 | - | few | TRBV30 | TGTGCCTGGAGTGCGTCGAGGACCATATATTTT | CAWSASRTIYF
TRBJ2-7 | - | - | TRBV5-1 | TGCGCCAGCAGCTCAGGGATCGAGCAGTACTTC | CASSSGIEQYF
TRBJ1-6 | TRBD1 | - | TRBV14 | TGTGCCAGCAGCCGGGACAGGGGCTCACCCCTCCACTTT | CASSRDRGSPLHF
TRBJ1-1 | - | few | TRBV18 | TGTGCCAGCTCACTCGGCGGGAACACTGAAGCTTTCTTT | CASSLGGNTEAFF
TRBJ2-1 | TRBD2 | - | TRBV2 | TGTGCCAGCAACCGCGGGGGGCCGAATGAGCAGTTCTTC | CASNRGGPNEQFF
TRBJ1-5 | TRBD1 | - | TRBV29-1 | TGCAGCGTTGGGACAGGGGAGCAGCCCCAGCATTTT | CSVGTGEQPQHF
TRBJ2-7 | - | few | TRBV15 | TGTGCCACCAGCAGACTCCCGGGGTCGTCCTACGAGCAGTACTTC | CATSRLPGSSYEQYF
TRBJ2-3 | TRBD1 | - | TRBV29-1 | TGCAGCGTTGAGGCGACAGGGGTCGAGGTGCAGTATTTT | CSVEATGVEVQYF
TRBJ2-1 | TRBD2 | few | TRBV5-1 | TGCGCCAGCAGCTTTAGGGCTAGCGGGGGTGAGGAGCAGTTCTTC | CASSFRASGGEEQFF
TRBJ2-3 | TRBD2 | - | TRBV30 | TGTGCCTGGAGAGTAGCGGGAGGGCCAGATACGCAGTATTTT | CAWRVAGGPDTQYF
TRBJ1-2 | - | few | TRBV6-6 | TGTGCCAGCAGGCCACAGACAGGACACCTCAACTATGGCTACACCTTC | CASRPQTGHLNYGYTF
TRBJ1-2 | - | - | TRBV5-4 | TGTGCCAGCAGCTCCCGGACAGAAGACTATGGCTACACCTTC | CASSSRTEDYGYTF
TRBJ1-6 | TRBD1 | - | TRBV5-5 | TGTGCCAGCAGCGCCGACAGGGTTGATCCCTATAATTCACCCCTCCACTTT | CASSADRVDPYNSPLHF
TRBJ1-1 | TRBD1 | - | TRBV29-1 | TGCAGCGTTGTGTGGGACAGCCTAGTCCCTGAAGCTTTCTTT | CSVVWDSLVPEAFF
TRBJ2-7 | TRBD2 | - | TRBV2 | TGTGCCAGCAAGACTACTAGCGGGAGCGACTACGAGCAGTACTTC | CASKTTSGSDYEQYF
TRBJ2-5 | - | few | TRBV11-2 | TGTGCCAGCAGCTTAGGAGGGTCAGAGACCCAGTACTTC | CASSLGGSETQYF
TRBJ2-1 | - | medium-sized | TRBV2 | TGTGCCAGCAGTGCCACATACAATGAGCAGTTCTTC | CASSATYNEQFF
TRBJ1-2 | TRBD1 | - | TRBV5-1 | TGCGCCAGCAGCTTGGGGACAGGGGAAGGCTACACCTTC | CASSLGTGEGYTF
TRBJ2-5 | - | - | TRBV18 | TGTGCCAGCTCACCGTCAGCACTACAAGAGACCCAGTACTTC | CASSPSALQETQYF
TRBJ2-7 | TRBD2 | few | TRBV5-4 | TGTGCCAGCAGCTTTCGGAAGTACCGGAGACTAGCCGATTACTCCTACGAGCAGTACTTC | CASSFRKYRRLADYSYEQYF
TRBJ2-2 | TRBD2 | - | TRBV7-9 | TGTGCCACAGGACTAGCGGAAAACACCGGGGAGCTGTTTTTT | CATGLAENTGELFF
TRBJ2-3 | TRBD2 | - | TRBV5-6 | TGTGCCAGCAGCTTGCCTAGCGGGGGGGCGGGAGATACGCAGTATTTT | CASSLPSGGAGDTQYF
TRBJ2-7 | TRBD1 | - | TRBV2 | TGTGCCAGCAGCGGACAGGTTCCCTACGAGCAGTACTTC | CASSGQVPYEQYF
TRBJ1-2 | TRBD1 | - | TRBV2 | TGTGCCAGCAGTGAAGCTAGGGGGCGAGGAGGCTACACCTTC | CASSEARGRGGYTF
TRBJ2-7 | TRBD2 | - | TRBV5-4 | TGTGCCAGCAGCTTGGAAGTAGCGGGGCACTACGAGCAGTACTTC | CASSLEVAGHYEQYF
TRBJ2-5 | TRBD2 | few | TRBV7-2 | TGTGCCAGCAGCTTAGCTAGCGGGGGATGGGAGACCCAGTACTTC | CASSLASGGWETQYF
TRBJ2-1 | TRBD1 | - | TRBV4-1 | TGCGCCAGCAGCCCCGGACAGGGGGCAGCTAATGAGCAGTTCTTC | CASSPGQGAANEQFF
TRBJ2-3 | TRBD2 | - | TRBV5-1 | TGCGCCAGCACCCGCGGGGGGCAGGGAGATACGCAGTATTTT | CASTRGGQGDTQYF
TRBJ1-1 | TRBD1 | - | TRBV29-1 | TGCAGCGTCGCCGGGACAGCGAACACTGAAGCTTTCTTT | CSVAGTANTEAFF
TRBJ2-5 | - | - | TRBV5-4 | TGTGCCAGCAGCCAAGTTGGACAGCAAGAGACCCAGTACTTC | CASSQVGQQETQYF
TRBJ1-1 | - | - | TRBV6-1 | TGTGCCAGCAGTGAAGGGAGGGGTTTGAACACTGAAGCTTTCTTT | CASSEGRGLNTEAFF
TRBJ1-1 | - | - | TRBV5-1 | TGCGCCAGCAGCTTGGGGGCGTTGAACACTGAAGCTTTCTTT | CASSLGALNTEAFF
TRBJ2-4 | TRBD2 | few | TRBV2 | TGTGCCAGCACAGGCCCTTGGCAGGGAGGGAACAACATTCAGTACTTC | CASTGPWQGGNNIQYF
TRBJ2-1 | TRBD2 | - | TRBV6-6 | TGTGCCAGCAGCCCGGGGACTAGCGGGCGCTACAATGAGCAGTTCTTC | CASSPGTSGRYNEQFF
TRBJ2-2 | - | - | TRBV7-6 | TGTGCCAGCAGCCTGGGGCTCGACAGCGGGGAGCTGTTTTTT | CASSLGLDSGELFF
TRBJ1-1 | TRBD1 | - | TRBV19 | TGTGCCAGTAGTAGGACAGGGGAGACTGAAGCTTTCTTT | CASSRTGETEAFF
TRBJ2-5 | TRBD2 | once | TRBV5-1 | TGCGCCAGCAGCTTGGGGGCTAGCGGTCAGGAGACCCAGTACTTC | CASSLGASGQETQYF
TRBJ1-3 | TRBD1 | - | TRBV18 | TGTGCCAGCTCCGACGACAGGGGGCGAGGAAACACCATATATTTT | CASSDDRGRGNTIYF
TRBJ2-7 | - | - | TRBV5-1 | TGCGCCAGCAGCTTGGACTCGAGCTCCTACGAGCAGTACTTC | CASSLDSSSYEQYF
TRBJ1-2 | TRBD1 | - | TRBV4-1 | TGCGCCAGCAGCCTAGGGACAGGGGGGACTTACACCTTC | CASSLGTGGTYTF